The 9 T cell receptor beta chains presented below share a single source sample, sequenced in a study of Graves' ophthalmopathy and Graves' hyperthyroidism. Using RNA transcripts, the TCR beta CDR3 regions were amplified. HTBI primers were used in a first-round RT-PCR, which preceded a second-round multiplex PCR. One entry per CDR3 protein, called by TCRdb with MiXCR from the multiplex PCR reads. The sample gives roughly 350,000 distinct CDR3 sequences, roughly a sixth of which show up once; roughly 2.3% is in the top ten. Input material: peripheral blood. The receptor source for this set is an adult woman with stable Graves' hyperthyroidism.

This clonotype was observed at least ten times. This may come from a read error, since a much larger clone is one base off. This sequence joins TRBV29-1 and TRBJ2-2; D possibly corresponds to TRBD1 (6 bases). Germline CDR1 is SQVTM and CDR2 is ANQGSEA. The CDR3 sequence is 13 residues long. The CDR3, as DNA: TGCAGCGGCAGGGGTGGGAACGCCGGGGAGCTGTTTTTT. This codes for CSGRGGNAGELFF.

The chain joins TRBV24-1 to TRBJ2-3; tentative D call: TRBD1 (5 bases). This CDR3 is built from 16 residues. V lost 6 bases, J lost 1 base, and 16 bases lay in between. Germline CDR1 KGHDR, CDR2 SFDVKD. The CDR3 bases are TGTGCCACCAGTCCTGAGGCAGGGTATGGCACAGATACGCAGTATTTT. It codes for CATSPEAGYGTDTQYF.

In this sample, this clonotype turned up many times. V and J are TRBV19 and TRBJ1-2; 7 bases fit TRBD1. This CDR3 has 13 residues. The germline V gene encodes CDR1 LNHDA and CDR2 SQIVND (reference sequence). The trim removed 7 bases at V and 7 bases at J, leaving 9 bases unmatched. CDR3 coding DNA: TGTGCCAGTAATATCGACAGGGCGGCTGGCTACACCTTC. This codes for CASNIDRAAGYTF.

V gene TRBV19 combines with J gene TRBJ1-2; no firm D call. CDR3 size: 12 residues. Per the germline V gene, CDR1 is LNHDA and CDR2 is SQIVND (reference sequence). Trimming left V 4 bases short and J 8 bases short, with 11 bases between. The CDR3 DNA reads as TGTGCCAGTAGTACCTCGCTTGGGGGCTACACCTTC. Translating it yields CASSTSLGGYTF.

Note on this clonotype: This could be a read error, since a much larger clone is one nucleotide away. The CDR3 does not end in the conserved phenylalanine or tryptophan, so this is likely a read error. The chain links TRBV18 to TRBJ2-7, with D possibly being TRBD2 (5 bases). The CDR3 runs to 15 residues. Trimming pared 0 bases from V and 3 bases from J, leaving 12 bases between. Per germline, CDR1 KGHSH and CDR2 LQKENI. The CDR3 DNA reads as TGTGCCAGCTCACCACCTAGCGCGCCAGGCTACGAGCAGTACTAC. Residues: CASSPPSAPGYEQYY.

This clonotype was found many times. J is TRBJ1-5 and V is TRBV7-2; D gene uncertain. This CDR3 spans 12 amino acids. Germline CDR1 SGHTA, CDR2 FQGNSA. The V end lost 1 base, the J end lost 9 bases, and 7 bases lay between the germline ends. This chain's CDR3 is CASSLVFGPQHF. DNA for the CDR3: TGTGCCAGCAGCTTAGTTTTTGGGCCCCAGCATTTT.

This chain joins TRBV13 and TRBJ2-5; D is perhaps TRBD2 (5 bases). V was clipped by 5 bases and J by 5 bases, with 15 bases between them. The CDR3 has 14 residues. The germline V gene encodes CDR1 PRHDT and CDR2 FYEKMQ (reference sequence). CDR3 sequence reads: CASSKDLNGETQYF. CDR3 coding DNA: TGTGCCAGCAGCAAGGACTTGAATGGGGAGACCCAGTACTTC.

There are many counts of this clonotype. The V call is TRBV20-1, the J call TRBJ1-1; unclear D gene. Germline values: CDR1 DFQATT, CDR2 SNEGSKA (reference sequence). Trimming removed 3 bases at V and 6 bases at J, with 11 bases between. This CDR3 is built from 12 residues. CDR3 sequence reads: CSARKWDSEAFF. The CDR3 DNA sequence: TGCAGTGCTAGGAAATGGGATTCTGAAGCTTTCTTT.

The table lists this clonotype with many counts. The rearrangement links TRBV7-9 to TRBJ1-2; D is undetermined. This CDR3 contains 14 residues. V lost 1 base and J lost 4, with 10 bases in between. The germline V gene encodes CDR1 SEHNR and CDR2 FQNEAQ (reference sequence). This CDR3 reads CASSLVSSTYGYTF. The CDR3 region has the DNA TGTGCCAGCAGCTTAGTATCGTCTACCTATGGCTACACCTTC. The full variable domain, with the rest looked up from reference TRBV7-9 and TRBJ1-2, is DTGVSQNPRHKITKRGQNVTFRCDPISEHNRLYWYRQTLGQGPEFLTYFQNEAQLEKSRLLSDRFSAERPKGSFSTLEIQRTEQGDSAMYLCASSLVSSTYGYTFGSGTRLTVV.